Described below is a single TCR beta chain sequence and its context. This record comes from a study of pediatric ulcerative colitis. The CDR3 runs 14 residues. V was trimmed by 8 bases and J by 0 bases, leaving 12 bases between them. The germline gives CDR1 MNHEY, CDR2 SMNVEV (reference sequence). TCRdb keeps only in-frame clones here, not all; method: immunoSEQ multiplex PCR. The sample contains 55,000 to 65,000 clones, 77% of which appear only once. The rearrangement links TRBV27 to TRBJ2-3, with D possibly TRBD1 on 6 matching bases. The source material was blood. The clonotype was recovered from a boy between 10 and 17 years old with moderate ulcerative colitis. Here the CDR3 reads CASRWGQSTDTQYF. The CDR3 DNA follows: TGTGCCAGCCGGTGGGGACAAAGCACAGATACGCAGTATTTT.